This T cell receptor (beta chain) emerged from a study of cytomegalovirus exposure and HLA in healthy donors. General observations from the study: TCR beta chains numbering under 200 were designated cytomegalovirus-associated. The number of N-insertions in an Asian-associated ancestry cluster was reportedly below the roughly 670-donor mean in a later analysis.

13 Jbeta primers and 60 Vbeta primers were used for the PCR. The method was immunoSEQ multiplex PCR; TCRdb's version includes in-frame clones alone and lacks a portion of them. The clone table shows under 200,000 clones, with the ten largest holding roughly 6.7%. This CDR3 is built from 16 residues. V was clipped by 0 bases and J by 1 base, with 13 bases between them. Germline V CDR1 and CDR2: SGDLS, YYNGEE. On this clone: As yet, its antigen is unknown.

The chain is built from TRBV9 and TRBJ1-1; no clear D gene. The material sequenced was PBMCs. The clonotype was recovered from a man younger than 40 in good health and CMV-seronegative. In DNA form, the CDR3 reads TGTGCCAGCAGCGTAGGGCGAGGGAGGGAGAACACTGAAGCTTTCTTT. Translation: CASSVGRGRENTEAFF.